This T cell receptor beta chain was sequenced for a study of blood T cells in healthy people across ages. Germline-derived CDR1 and CDR2 are MGHRA and YSYEKL. The CDR3 contains 13 residues. Between the trimmed V and J ends, which lost 2 bases and 5 bases, there was a span of 9 bases. Then a second PCR, running about 6 to 12 cycles, was carried out with a sample-barcoded 5' primer and a J-beta primer mix. MiXCR, run by TCRdb on the 5' RACE reads, gives a single entry per CDR3 protein. In the table there are roughly 1.6 million distinct CDR3 sequences, roughly a third of which are singletons. The sequence derives from a woman under 40 in good health. Input material: blood. V is TRBV4-1 and J is TRBJ2-5, with a tentative D call TRBD2 (6 bases). CDR3 sequence: CASSQIRGETQYF. CDR3 sequence (DNA): TGCGCCAGCAGCCAAATCCGGGGGGAGACCCAGTACTTC.